The sequence of this T cell receptor beta chain was determined in a study of blood T cell repertoires in COVID-19 (dated by TCRdb to the early 2020s). For the wider study: Samples covering the acute and convalescent phases of COVID-19 were provided by collaborators in the United States, Italy and Spain. Nearly every sample came with metadata listing a de-identified subject ID, COVID-19 status, age in years and sex. The samples were drawn from the first 160 participants of the ongoing ImmuneRACE study and from more than 1,000 subjects provided by 6 global collaborators. The repertoires were made available in a free public database intended to serve as a resource for research on the immune response to SARS-CoV-2. Deeply sampled blood TCRbeta repertoires from subjects exposed to, actively infected with, or recovered from COVID-19 were included in the dataset. HLA class I and class II types, where available, came from metadata supplied by the sample provider rather than from assay-based typing. The prospective study material was composed of cDNA or gDNA derived from T cells, B-cell-depleted T cells, or PBMCs. Overall study outcomes, separate from this receptor: Clinical and demographic metadata were provided uncurated, with the amount varying by source and participant.

The germline V and J ends show losses of 4 bases and 2 bases respectively, and no gene match explains 6 bases of the junction. Inclusive of the bounding cysteine and phenylalanine, the CDR3 is 15 residues long. Just the 45-base CDR3 DNA is kept, in frame starting at base 1. As encoded in the germline V gene, CDR1 is SGHRS while CDR2 is YFSETQ. Note on this clone: Its antigen is not yet known. Within one base of it there is no much larger clone, and no base qualities were kept.

Participants in the prospective study were enrolled through a virtual design, were aged roughly 18 to 90 years, and lived in some 24 United States geographic areas. Cohort assignment in the prospective study relied on participant-reported clinical history from a screening survey and a study questionnaire. Each participant in the prospective study had whole blood, serum and a nasopharyngeal or oropharyngeal swab collected by mobile phlebotomists. Additional blood draws and questionnaires over an approximately 2-month period could optionally be provided by prospective study participants. Before DNA extraction, prospective study blood samples were shipped either frozen or at room temperature. TCRbeta CDR3 regions were amplified from genomic DNA by means of the immunoSEQ Assay, a bias-controlled multiplex PCR. The authors processed their data as follows. The number of nucleated cells in each sample was estimated by amplification of reference gene primers within the assay. To quantify the absolute abundance of each unique TCRbeta CDR3 rearrangement, sequence reads were collapsed and filtered. For each sample, productive Simpson clonality was calculated by taking the square root of Simpson's diversity index across productive rearrangements. The table comes from immuneACCESS by way of TCRdb, which keeps in-frame sequences with V and J called. Part of the clones is missing from these tables; in studies checked, under half for an unresolved V gene and the rest for unknown reasons. V and J calls and clone size are copied from that table; D and trimming were computed from the DNA. The sample table holds fewer than 200,000 clones, of which less than 85% were seen once. The top ten constitute roughly 5.2% of the sample.

Material for sequencing was PBMCs or T cells enriched from blood (not recorded which). This receptor was identified in a woman aged 55 to 70 with acute COVID-19. Recombination connected TRBV5-1 to TRBJ2-7; TRBD1 lines up with 10 middle nucleotides. The nucleotide sequence is given as TGCGCCAGCAGCGTCAAGGGGACAGGGGCCTACGAGCAGTACTTC. Translated, this is CASSVKGTGAYEQYF.